These 9 T cell receptor beta chains originate from one sample sequenced in a study of OX40 agonist ivuxolimab in advanced cancers. TCRdb's table, derived via immunoSEQ multiplex PCR, lists solely in-frame clones and lacks some. The table shows more than 65,000 clones, with about 90% occurring only once. Sequencing used CD4+ or CD8+ T cells sorted from blood, obtained in a trial of the OX40 agonist ivuxolimab. The receptors derive from an adult with an advanced solid tumor such as melanoma, head and neck, liver or kidney cancer.

The chain links TRBV7-9 to TRBJ2-1; D not resolved. Germline V gives CDR1 SEHNR, CDR2 FQNEAQ (reference sequence). CDR3 size: 13 residues. Trimming cost V 7 bases and J 5 bases, with 12 bases left between them. The CDR3 sequence: CASTRTENNEQFF. DNA for the CDR3: TGTGCCAGCACCCGAACAGAAAACAATGAGCAGTTCTTC.

The chain recombines TRBV27 with TRBJ2-1; 11 bases map to TRBD2. This CDR3 contains 15 residues. With V trimmed by 2 bases and J by 5 bases, 2 bases remained unmatched. From germline, CDR1 is MNHEY and CDR2 SMNVEV (reference sequence). Here the CDR3 reads CASSLIAGGHNEQFF. The CDR3, as DNA: TGTGCCAGCAGTTTAATAGCGGGGGGGCACAATGAGCAGTTCTTC.

The rearrangement joins TRBV4-2 to TRBJ2-4; TRBD2 might be the D (6 bases). The CDR3 length is 15 residues. Germline assignment: CDR1 LGHNA and CDR2 YNFKEQ. V was trimmed by 0 bases and J by 8 bases, leaving 14 bases between them. The CDR3 region is CASSQDRGGGDIQYF. DNA of the CDR3: TGTGCCAGCAGCCAAGATAGGGGTGGAGGGGACATTCAGTACTTC.

This clone has just one count. The rearrangement links TRBV19 to TRBJ2-7; 7 bases are a match to TRBD2. J gave up 2 bases and V 5 bases, and 6 bases lay outside the gene matches. The CDR3 totals 14 residues. Germline lookup yields CDR1 LNHDA and CDR2 SQIVND (reference sequence). CDR3 residues: CASSPVGGPYEQYF. For the CDR3, the DNA is TGTGCCAGTAGTCCCGTGGGAGGGCCCTACGAGCAGTACTTC.

The CDR3 DNA follows: TGTGCCAGCAGTTTATCCCCAGGCTCGCCCGCGGGTGAGCAGTTCTTC. Translated, it gives CASSLSPGSPAGEQFF. The chain recombines TRBV27 with TRBJ2-1, with D perhaps TRBD2 (5 bases). V lost 0 bases, J lost 9 bases, and 18 bases lay in between. The germline CDR1 and CDR2 sequences are MNHEY and SMNVEV (reference sequence). The CDR3 length is 16 residues.

The chain is built from TRBV11-2 and TRBJ2-1; D remains unclear. The germline gives CDR1 SGHAT, CDR2 FQNNGV. The V end was cut by 3 bases, the J end by 0 bases, with 15 bases between. The CDR3 runs 17 residues. The CDR3 protein is CASSLGLGPTSYNEQFF. DNA of the CDR3: TGTGCCAGCAGCTTGGGCCTCGGGCCGACCTCCTACAATGAGCAGTTCTTC.

The rearrangement joins TRBV18 to TRBJ2-7, with D hard to call. CDR3 length: 14 amino acids. From germline, CDR1 is KGHSH and CDR2 LQKENI. Trimming removed 2 bases from V and 0 bases from J, with 8 bases in between. The CDR3 protein is CASSPEQSSYEQYF. CDR3 DNA sequence: TGTGCCAGCTCACCAGAACAGAGCTCCTACGAGCAGTACTTC. Combining the CDR3 with reference TRBV18 and TRBJ2-7 gives the whole variable domain NAGVMQNPRHLVRRRGQEARLRCSPMKGHSHVYWYRQLPEEGLKFMVYLQKENIIDESGMPKERFSAEFPKEGPSILRIQQVVRGDSAAYFCASSPEQSSYEQYFGPGTRLTVT.

CDR3 DNA: TGCGCCAGCAGTCAATCGGAAGGGCACATACAAGAGACCCAGTACTTC. This encodes CASSQSEGHIQETQYF. The chain recombines TRBV23-1 with TRBJ2-5, with no clear D. TRBV23-1 is an ORF for which the function is uncertain. This CDR3 region has 16 residues. Trimming stripped 0 bases from V and 2 bases from J, with 13 bases between.

This clone was counted only a few times. The rearrangement joins TRBV7-9 to TRBJ2-1; D may correspond to TRBD1 or TRBD2 (5 bases each). The CDR3 totals 16 residues. The V gene lost 5 bases and the J gene lost 0 bases, with 14 bases spanning the gap. Germline V gene sequence: CDR1 SEHNR, CDR2 FQNEAQ (reference sequence). For the CDR3, the DNA is TGTGCCAGCAGCCCCGAGGGGTGGAGCTCCTACAATGAGCAGTTCTTC. Protein: CASSPEGWSSYNEQFF. Together with reference TRBV7-9 and TRBJ2-1, the CDR3 gives the full variable domain: DTGVSQNPRHKITKRGQNVTFRCDPISEHNRLYWYRQTLGQGPEFLTYFQNEAQLEKSRLLSDRFSAERPKGSFSTLEIQRTEQGDSAMYLCASSPEGWSSYNEQFFGPGTRLTVL.